A single sample gave rise to the 27 T cell receptor beta chains below, sequenced in a study of T-cell reconstitution after alpha-beta-depleted transplantation in children (dated by TCRdb to 2016 to 2018). Library prep was done by PCR. The run used an Illumina HiSeq 2500. To normalize quantification of the TCRbeta repertoire, the TCR libraries were built with molecular barcoding that relied on unique molecular identifiers. In TCRdb, the public reads were trimmed at Q25 with fastp and aligned with MiXCR, with productive beta chains retained. Every distinct CDR3 protein forms one entry, paired with its most common genes and DNA. The sample profile shows about 300,000 distinct CDR3 sequences; roughly a tenth of them were found once. Of the sample, approximately 7% falls within the top ten clones. The treatment or condition label, read with the paper, signifies: allogeneic hematopoietic cell transplantation with graft depleted of TCRalphabeta T cells and CD19 B cells.

The sample here was PBMCs, taken before TCRalphabeta/CD19-depleted stem cell transplant. These receptors all come from a boy under three years old with acute myeloid leukemia, due to receive a stem cell transplant.

The sample holds many counts of this clonotype. The chain combines TRBV20-1 with TRBJ1-5; 11 bases match TRBD1. J lost 2 bases, V lost 4 bases, and 10 bases had no gene match. There are 17 residues in the CDR3. The germline V gene has CDR1 DFQATT and CDR2 SNEGSKA (reference sequence). The DNA of the CDR3 is TGCAGTGCTATAGGACCGGGACAGGGGGTGGGCAATCAGCCCCAGCATTTT. The encoded protein is CSAIGPGQGVGNQPQHF.

V and J are TRBV5-1 and TRBJ2-6, with a possible D match to TRBD2 (7 bases). The length of the CDR3 is 17 residues. Germline lookup yields CDR1 SGHRS and CDR2 YFSETQ. Trimming removed 4 bases at V and 0 bases at J, with 14 bases between. CDR3 sequence: CASSVRGAHSGANVLTF. In DNA form, the CDR3 reads TGCGCCAGCAGCGTACGGGGGGCCCACTCTGGGGCCAACGTCCTGACTTTC. Full variable domain (missing parts from reference TRBV5-1 and TRBJ2-6): KAGVTQTPRYLIKTRGQQVTLSCSPISGHRSVSWYQQTPGQGLQFLFEYFSETQRNKGNFPGRFSGRQFSNSRSEMNVSTLELGDSALYLCASSVRGAHSGANVLTFGAGSRLTVL.

The V gene is TRBV18, the J gene TRBJ2-4, with 7 bases identical to TRBD2. Unmatched junction bases numbered 10, after V lost 6 bases and J lost 5 bases. The CDR3 extends over 15 amino acids. The V gene's germline CDR1 is KGHSH and CDR2 LQKENI. In nucleotides, the CDR3 is TGTGCCAGCTCGCCTCTCCGGGAGGCTCAAAACATTCAGTACTTC. Its protein is CASSPLREAQNIQYF.

This chain connects TRBV2 to TRBJ1-1; D might be TRBD1 (5 bases). V was pared by 3 bases and J by 4 bases, with 12 bases between. Germline V gene lookup returns CDR1 SNHLY and CDR2 FYNNEI. CDR3 length: 14 amino acids. CDR3 nucleotides: TGTGCCAGCAGTGAGTGGGGGACCAGCACTGAAGCTTTCTTT. Residues: CASSEWGTSTEAFF.

The genes are TRBV20-1 and TRBJ2-1; 12 positions match TRBD2. In germline, CDR1 is DFQATT, CDR2 SNEGSKA (reference sequence). The V gene end was trimmed by 3 bases and the J gene end by 2 bases; junction bases not matched to a gene: 11. The CDR3 extends over 18 amino acids. The CDR3 loop is CSARSTSGGFLTYNEQFF. In nucleotides, the CDR3 is TGCAGTGCTAGGTCGACTAGCGGGGGATTCCTCACCTACAATGAGCAGTTCTTC.

The chain recombines TRBV6-5 with TRBJ1-2, with 9 bases matching TRBD1. Germline V gene lookup returns CDR1 MNHEY and CDR2 SVGAGI. The CDR3 covers 18 residues. The ends lost 5 bases at V and 4 bases at J; junction bases unmatched: 17. CDR3 region: CASSSESGQGSSVYGYTF. As DNA, the CDR3 is TGTGCCAGCAGTAGTGAGTCGGGACAGGGAAGTTCGGTCTATGGCTACACCTTC.

This clonotype was recorded many times. The chain has TRBV6-2 or TRBV6-3 and TRBJ1-1, with 8 nucleotides matching TRBD1. V was pared by 0 bases and J by 3 bases, with 12 bases of the junction left unmatched. Germline V gives CDR1 MNHEY, CDR2 SVGEGT. The CDR3 covers 18 residues. CDR3 amino acids: CASSYSSGQVLGDTEAFF. In DNA form, the CDR3 reads TGTGCCAGCAGTTACTCTTCGGGACAGGTGCTTGGGGACACTGAAGCTTTCTTT.

CDR3 amino acids: CASSLIGATNQPQHF. CDR3 sequence (DNA): TGTGCCAGCAGTTTAATTGGGGCTACCAATCAGCCCCAGCATTTT. This sequence joins TRBV12-3 or TRBV12-4 and TRBJ1-5; weak D call: TRBD1 (5 bases). The CDR3 has 15 amino acids. V was trimmed by 2 bases and J by 3 bases, leaving 11 bases between them.

This clonotype was recorded at least ten times. The chain uses TRBV5-1 and TRBJ2-7; 7 bases map to TRBD1. The length of the CDR3 is 14 residues. The V gene's germline CDR1 is SGHRS and CDR2 YFSETQ. Losses at the gene ends were 6 bases for V and 0 bases for J; bases not matched to a gene: 6. The chain's CDR3 is CASTVTGHSYEQYF. DNA for the CDR3: TGCGCCAGCACCGTGACAGGGCACTCCTACGAGCAGTACTTC.

This clonotype was recorded at least ten times. V and J are TRBV10-3 and TRBJ2-7; tentative D call: TRBD2 (6 bases). CDR1 is ENHRY, CDR2 SYGVKD, per germline. The V end was cut by 10 bases, the J end by 3 bases, with 13 bases between. The CDR3 extends over 12 amino acids. CDR3 DNA sequence: TGTGCCACCCGGGACTTGGACTACGAGCAGTACTTC. Translation gives CATRDLDYEQYF.

This clonotype was detected only a few times. The J gene is TRBJ2-1, the V gene TRBV27; D is uncertain. V was trimmed by 2 bases and J by 6 bases, leaving 8 bases between them. CDR3 length: 13 amino acids. Germline V CDR1 and CDR2: MNHEY, SMNVEV (reference sequence). The CDR3 coding sequence is TGTGCCAGCAGTTTAGGGATTAGCAATGAGCAGTTCTTC. Residues: CASSLGISNEQFF.

This clonotype was observed at least ten times. CDR3: CATSEHPLNQPQHF. Here the CDR3 DNA reads TGTGCCACCAGTGAACATCCTTTGAATCAGCCCCAGCATTTT. V gene TRBV24-1 combines with J gene TRBJ1-5; D unresolved. Per the germline V gene, CDR1 is KGHDR and CDR2 is SFDVKD. V was clipped by 4 bases and J by 4 bases, with 10 bases between them. CDR3 length: 14 amino acids.

There are a few counts of this clonotype. The chain couples TRBV19 to TRBJ2-7; either TRBD1 or TRBD2 may supply D (5 bases each). CDR1 is LNHDA, CDR2 SQIVND, per germline (reference sequence). The V gene lost 5 bases and the J gene lost 9 bases, with 23 bases spanning the gap. The CDR3 contains 15 residues. The CDR3 nucleotides read TGTGCCAGTAGTGTCCGGGACGCGTTGACAGAGAGGCAGTACTTC. Amino acid sequence: CASSVRDALTERQYF.

The gene calls are TRBV28 and TRBJ2-4; perhaps TRBD2 as D (5 bases). This CDR3 is 15 amino acids long. Between the trimmed V and J ends, which lost 6 bases and 0 bases, there was a span of 12 bases. Germline CDR1 and CDR2: MDHEN and SYDVKM. CDR3 DNA sequence: TGTGCCAGCAGGAGGGCGGGTCTAGCCAAAAACATTCAGTACTTC. Its translation: CASRRAGLAKNIQYF.

In regard to this clonotype: A much larger clone differs by one base, so this may be a read error. The rearrangement links TRBV10-3 to TRBJ2-7; no clear D gene. The germline gives CDR1 ENHRY, CDR2 SYGVKD. The length of the CDR3 is 13 residues. V gave up 11 bases and J gave up 0 bases, with 14 bases separating them. CDR3 loop: CAPSLGSSYEQYF. The CDR3 nucleotides read TGTGCCCCTTCCTTAGGAAGCTCCTACGAGCAGTACTTC.

This clonotype was seen repeatedly, ten times or more. The chain is built from TRBV20-1 and TRBJ1-4; D is possibly TRBD1 (6 bases). V lost 7 bases to trimming and J lost 8 bases, with 14 bases between them. The CDR3 loop spans 12 amino acids. Germline values: CDR1 DFQATT, CDR2 SNEGSKA (reference sequence). The CDR3 protein is CSVQGPGEKLFF. The DNA for the CDR3 is TGCAGTGTTCAGGGGCCGGGGGAAAAACTGTTTTTT.

As for this clonotype: This could be a read error, since a much larger clone is one nucleotide away. V gene TRBV6-5 combines with J gene TRBJ2-7; 8 nucleotides agree with TRBD1. The germline gives CDR1 MNHEY, CDR2 SVGAGI. Unmatched junction bases numbered 5, after V lost 2 bases and J lost 5 bases. CDR3 size: 14 residues. CDR3 sequence (DNA): TGTGCCAGCAGTTACCGACAGGGGATGCACGAGCAGTACTTC. Its protein product is CASSYRQGMHEQYF.

The chain couples TRBV29-1 to TRBJ2-7; 9 bases are shared with TRBD1. V shed 7 bases and J 2 bases; nucleotides not matched to a gene: 6. Per the germline V gene, CDR1 is SQVTM and CDR2 is ANQGSEA. This CDR3 comprises 13 residues. The CDR3 sequence is CSGRDRATYEQYF. CDR3 nucleotides: TGCAGCGGTCGGGACAGGGCAACCTACGAGCAGTACTTC.

This clonotype has at least ten counts. The chain joins TRBV5-4 to TRBJ2-3; a weak D match, TRBD2 (5 bases). The germline CDR1 and CDR2 sequences are SGHNT and YYREEE (reference sequence). CDR3 length: 16 amino acids. Trimming removed 9 bases from V and 4 bases from J, with 24 bases in between. The DNA for the CDR3 is TGTGCCACCTTTAGACGAACGGGAACTTTGGCAGATACGCAGTATTTT. Protein: CATFRRTGTLADTQYF.

This clonotype was found a few times. The gene calls are TRBV6-1 and TRBJ2-2; D not resolved. Trimming pared 7 bases from V and 7 bases from J, leaving 10 bases between. The CDR3 consists of 12 residues. CDR1 is MNHNS, CDR2 SASEGT, per germline. CDR3 in DNA: TGTGCCAGCAACCCACTGGGCGGGGAGCTGTTTTTT. It yields the protein CASNPLGGELFF.

The sample holds a few counts of this clonotype. In DNA form, the CDR3 reads TGCGCCAGCAGCCGGACCAGCAGGGACGTGGCGGATACGCAGTATTTT. Translating it yields CASSRTSRDVADTQYF. The rearrangement links TRBV5-1 to TRBJ2-3; the D gene could be TRBD1 or TRBD2 (5 bases each). Germline V gene lookup returns CDR1 SGHRS and CDR2 YFSETQ. V shed 4 bases and J shed 6 bases, with 21 bases lying between them. The CDR3 runs to 16 residues.

This rearrangement joins TRBV18 to TRBJ1-2, with 9 bases that match TRBD1. This CDR3 comprises 18 residues. From germline, CDR1 is KGHSH and CDR2 LQKENI. J gave up 3 bases and V 4 bases, and 15 bases lay outside the gene matches. CDR3 DNA sequence: TGTGCCAGCTCACTAAACCCAGCCGGGACAGGGAATTACTATGGCTACACCTTC. Its translation is CASSLNPAGTGNYYGYTF. Looking up the rest from reference TRBV18 and TRBJ1-2 gives the full variable domain: NAGVMQNPRHLVRRRGQEARLRCSPMKGHSHVYWYRQLPEEGLKFMVYLQKENIIDESGMPKERFSAEFPKEGPSILRIQQVVRGDSAAYFCASSLNPAGTGNYYGYTFGSGTRLTVV.

The chain joins TRBV28 to TRBJ2-7; possibly TRBD1 for D (6 bases). Trimming removed 5 bases at V and 3 bases at J, with 17 bases between. This CDR3 spans 15 amino acids. Germline V gene lookup returns CDR1 MDHEN and CDR2 SYDVKM. The CDR3 region is CASSRTRDKVYEQYF. The CDR3, as DNA: TGTGCCAGCAGTCGTACTCGGGACAAAGTCTACGAGCAGTACTTC.

At least ten counts were recorded for this clonotype. This sequence joins TRBV4-3 and TRBJ2-1; unclear D gene. CDR1 and CDR2 (germline): LGHNA, YSLEER. This CDR3 contains 13 residues. Trimming pared 1 base from V and 2 bases from J, leaving 3 bases between. The CDR3 loop reads CASSQAPYNEQFF. The CDR3 DNA follows: TGCGCCAGCAGCCAAGCTCCCTACAATGAGCAGTTCTTC.

This clonotype was observed a few times. This chain links TRBV14 with TRBJ1-4; 9 positions match TRBD1. Germline CDR1 SGHDN, CDR2 FVKESK. After removal of 0 bases from V and 6 bases from J, the junction contained 2 bases not matched to a gene. The CDR3 extends over 15 amino acids. The CDR3 region is CASSQDYRGHEKLFF. The CDR3 DNA reads TGTGCCAGCAGCCAAGACTACAGGGGGCATGAAAAACTGTTTTTT.

This clonotype was seen ten or more times. As DNA, the CDR3 is TGTGCCAGCAGCTTGGACCCGAACACTGAAGCTTTCTTT. Encoded protein: CASSLDPNTEAFF. The J gene is TRBJ1-1, the V gene TRBV12-3 or TRBV12-4; D call uncertain. The germline V and J ends were trimmed by 6 bases and 1 base, with 9 bases remaining between them. This CDR3 has 13 amino acids.

This clonotype was detected many times. The rearrangement links TRBV28 to TRBJ2-7, with D uncertain. This CDR3 contains 12 residues. Trimming shortened V by 0 bases and J by 8 bases, and 8 bases separated the two germline ends. CDR1 and CDR2 (germline): MDHEN, SYDVKM. CDR3 amino acids: CASSLWSSKQYF. The CDR3 DNA reads as TGTGCCAGCAGTTTATGGTCCTCAAAGCAGTACTTC.